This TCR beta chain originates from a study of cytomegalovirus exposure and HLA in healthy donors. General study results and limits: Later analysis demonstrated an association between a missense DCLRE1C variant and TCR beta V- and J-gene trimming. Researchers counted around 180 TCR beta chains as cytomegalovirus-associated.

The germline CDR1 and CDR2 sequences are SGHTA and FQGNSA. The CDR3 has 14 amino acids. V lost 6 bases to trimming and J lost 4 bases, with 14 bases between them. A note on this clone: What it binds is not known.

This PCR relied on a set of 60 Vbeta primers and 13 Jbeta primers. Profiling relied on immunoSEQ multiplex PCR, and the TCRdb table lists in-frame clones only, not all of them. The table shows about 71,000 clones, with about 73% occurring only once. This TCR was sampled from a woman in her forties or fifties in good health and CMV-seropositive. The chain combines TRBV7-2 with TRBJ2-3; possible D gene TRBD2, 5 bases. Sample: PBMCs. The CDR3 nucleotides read TGTGCCAGCAGTACTAGACTTAGCGCAGATACGCAGTATTTT. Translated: CASSTRLSADTQYF.